This note documents a single TCR beta chain sequence. As yet, its antigen is unknown. Each CDR3 protein is one row after TCRdb ran MiXCR on the 5' RACE reads. Among some 1,600,000 distinct CDR3 sequences listed, about 32% were seen once. The CDR3 totals 13 residues. V was pared by 0 bases and J by 2 bases, with 8 bases between. Germline V gene sequence: CDR1 DFQATT, CDR2 SNEGSKA (reference sequence). This sample was taken from a study of identical twins. Study-level results: Rather than following the same donors, the conclusions depended on cross-sectional statistical analysis.

The TCR sequence derives from a newborn girl in good health. Source material: cord blood. V and J are TRBV20-1 and TRBJ2-7; D gene uncertain. This CDR3 reads CSARDTQAYEQYF. The CDR3 region has the DNA TGCAGTGCTAGAGATACCCAGGCCTACGAGCAGTACTTC.